Each of the 14 T cell receptor beta chains below was sequenced from the same sample in a study of response to subunit inactivated influenza vaccine (dated by TCRdb to the late 2010s). Library preparation was by RT-PCR. TCRdb shows the sequencer as Illumina HiSeq 2500. The raw public data were reprocessed by TCRdb itself: fastp quality trimming at Q25, MiXCR clonotype calling, in-frame beta chains only. Identical CDR3 proteins give one entry, which carries the most common genes and DNA. For this sample the table gives 550,000 to 650,000 distinct CDR3 sequences, of which approximately 12% were detected only once. The ten largest make up roughly 10% of the sample. Sample: PBMCs from blood, taken on the day of vaccination. The receptors derive from a man in his fifties who received an inactivated influenza vaccine. Donor details come from another sample of the same person, matched by shared clones.

This clonotype was seen more than once but under ten times. The chain combines TRBV5-1 with TRBJ2-3; D remains unclear. The V gene lost 0 bases and the J gene lost 4 bases, with 12 bases spanning the gap. The CDR3 is made up of 15 amino acids. Germline lookup yields CDR1 SGHRS and CDR2 YFSETQ. This CDR3 reads CASSLATRPSDTQYF. CDR3 in DNA: TGCGCCAGCAGCTTGGCCACAAGGCCCTCAGATACGCAGTATTTT.

The chain links TRBV5-1 to TRBJ2-7, with D possibly matching TRBD1 (5 bases). Trimming pared 0 bases from V and 5 bases from J, leaving 12 bases between. Germline V gene data show CDR1 as SGHRS and CDR2 as YFSETQ. The CDR3 extends over 14 amino acids. CDR3 in DNA: TGCGCCAGCAGCTTGGGTTCCAGGGAAGACGAGCAGTACTTC. It translates to CASSLGSREDEQYF.

This clonotype appeared a few times. The chain joins TRBV20-1 to TRBJ2-1; D unresolved. The V end was cut by 5 bases, the J end by 9 bases, with 17 bases between. Germline-derived CDR1 and CDR2 are DFQATT and SNEGSKA (reference sequence). The CDR3 is 13 residues long. CDR3 region: CSASPFSRAEQFF. The CDR3 region has the DNA TGCAGTGCTTCCCCTTTCAGCCGGGCTGAGCAGTTCTTC.

This clonotype was counted only a few times. This chain connects TRBV6-1 to TRBJ2-3, with 8 positions matching TRBD1. The CDR3 sequence is 15 residues long. The germline gives CDR1 MNHNS, CDR2 SASEGT. J gave up 2 bases and V 8 bases, and 9 bases lay outside the gene matches. The DNA of the CDR3 is TGTGCCAGCGGGCGGGACAGGACTTCCACAGATACGCAGTATTTT. Encoded protein: CASGRDRTSTDTQYF.

This clonotype has more than one count but fewer than ten. The chain uses TRBV4-1 and TRBJ1-5; D unclear. Trimming shortened V by 1 base and J by 3 bases, and 10 bases separated the two germline ends. CDR1 MGHRA and CDR2 YSYEKL come from the germline V gene. The CDR3 runs 15 residues. CDR3 in amino acids: CASSQAKSLNQPQHF. The CDR3 DNA reads TGCGCCAGCAGCCAAGCAAAAAGCCTCAATCAGCCCCAGCATTTT.

This clonotype has a count of ten or more. The chain uses TRBV5-5 and TRBJ2-1, with TRBD2 matching over 12 bases. The germline V gene has CDR1 SGHKS and CDR2 YYEKEE (reference sequence). The junction had 11 bases not matched to a gene; V was cut back by 2 bases and J by 8 bases. The CDR3 runs 17 residues. The CDR3 sequence is CASSFTMTSGGRYEQFF. The DNA of the CDR3 is TGTGCCAGCAGCTTTACTATGACTAGCGGGGGTAGGTATGAGCAGTTCTTC.

This clonotype has more than one count but fewer than ten. The V and J genes are TRBV14 and TRBJ2-2, with D perhaps TRBD1 (5 bases). The CDR3 consists of 16 residues. Trimming took 2 bases from V and 2 from J, leaving 12 bases between them. The V gene's germline CDR1 is SGHDN and CDR2 FVKESK. The CDR3 DNA is TGTGCCAGCAGCCAATTCAAGACAGCTAACACCGGGGAGCTGTTTTTT. Its translation: CASSQFKTANTGELFF. Supplemented by reference TRBV14 and TRBJ2-2, the full variable domain reads EAGVTQFPSHSVIEKGQTVTLRCDPISGHDNLYWYRRVMGKEIKFLLHFVKESKQDESGMPNNRFLAERTGGTYSTLKVQPAELEDSGVYFCASSQFKTANTGELFFGEGSRLTVL.

This clonotype was counted many times. The chain has TRBV4-2 and TRBJ2-7; no firm D call. The length of the CDR3 is 13 residues. Trimming pared 2 bases from V and 0 bases from J, leaving 5 bases between. The germline gives CDR1 LGHNA, CDR2 YNFKEQ. The CDR3, as DNA: TGTGCCAGCAGCCAAAGTCTCTCCTACGAGCAGTACTTC. Encoded protein: CASSQSLSYEQYF.

This clonotype came up a few times. The chain links TRBV7-2 to TRBJ2-7, with TRBD1 identical over 7 bases. CDR3 length equals 14 residues. Germline CDR1 reads SGHTA; CDR2 reads FQGNSA. V shed 7 bases, J shed 3 bases, and the junction held 9 bases outside the gene matches. This CDR3 is CASIQVAGGYEQYF. CDR3 in DNA: TGTGCCAGCATACAAGTGGCAGGGGGCTACGAGCAGTACTTC.

This clonotype was seen ten or more times. The chain recombines TRBV7-3 with TRBJ2-7, with 7 bases identical to TRBD2. J gave up 5 bases and V 5 bases, and 9 bases lay outside the gene matches. The CDR3 totals 14 residues. CDR1 and CDR2 from the germline V gene are SGHTA and FQGTGA. The CDR3 bases are TGTGCCAGCAGCCTGACGGGAGGTGATGACGAGCAGTACTTC. This encodes CASSLTGGDDEQYF.

This clonotype has just a few counts. The chain couples TRBV28 to TRBJ2-1, with 8 bases lining up with TRBD2. The V gene end was trimmed by 4 bases and the J gene end by 3 bases; junction bases not matched to a gene: 8. Germline CDR1 reads MDHEN; CDR2 reads SYDVKM. This CDR3 is built from 16 residues. CDR3 in amino acids: CASSSGGGVDYNEQFF. CDR3 nucleotide sequence: TGTGCCAGCAGTTCGGGAGGGGGGGTTGACTACAATGAGCAGTTCTTC.

This clonotype was picked up a small number of times. The chain employs TRBV3-1 and TRBJ2-1; D might be TRBD2 (5 bases). The V gene lost 0 bases and the J gene lost 6 bases, with 15 bases spanning the gap. CDR1 and CDR2 from the germline V gene are LGHDT and YNNKEL (reference sequence). The CDR3 has 16 amino acids. CDR3: CASSQDGVAWTNEQFF. As DNA, the CDR3 is TGTGCCAGCAGCCAAGATGGAGTAGCGTGGACCAATGAGCAGTTCTTC.

This clonotype was picked up many times. This rearrangement joins TRBV7-2 to TRBJ2-3; D is ambiguous. Germline V gives CDR1 SGHTA, CDR2 FQGNSA. The CDR3 totals 17 residues. V lost 1 base and J 5 bases, leaving 19 bases between the germline ends. CDR3 in amino acids: CASSLGSVYSLGDTQYF. The CDR3 region has the DNA TGTGCCAGCAGCTTAGGGTCAGTGTATAGTTTAGGAGATACGCAGTATTTT.

This clonotype was counted a few times. The chain links TRBV28 to TRBJ1-5, with D unresolved. Looked up from germline, CDR1 is MDHEN and CDR2 is SYDVKM. The CDR3 is 16 amino acids. For the CDR3, the DNA is TGTGGACTGGGGTACCCGACCGGTCATAGCAATCAGCCCCAGCATTTT. Its protein product is CGLGYPTGHSNQPQHF.